The 28 T cell receptor beta chains listed next were all sequenced from one sample in a study of regulatory T cells in long-lasting Graves disease (dated by TCRdb to about 2021). This specimen's time point label, interpreted: newly diagnosed GD, antithyroid drugs for less than 3 months. RNA was extracted from PBMCs in TRIzol for both TCR sequencing and RNA sequencing. Libraries came from multiplex PCR. The sequencer listed for this sample is Illumina HiSeq 4000. To build TCR beta libraries, CDR3 regions were amplified by Arm-PCR using iRepertoire HTBI primers. TCRdb ran its own pipeline on the public reads, namely fastp trimming at Q25 and MiXCR clone calling, and kept in-frame beta chains. Each CDR3 protein gets just one entry, which takes the most common genes and DNA from the rows behind it. The sample table contains about 620,000 distinct CDR3 sequences; only one count was recorded for under 20% of them. The ten largest clonotypes hold 18% of the sample.

The same sample was also used in a study of T cells in Graves' hyperthyroidism and ophthalmopathy.

The material sequenced was peripheral blood mononuclear cells (PBMCs), taken at new diagnosis, from a patient treated with antithyroid drugs. These receptors all stem from a woman in her twenties or thirties with Graves disease. Donor details come from another sample of the same person, matched by shared clones.

Many counts were recorded for this clonotype. The chain is built from TRBV29-1 and TRBJ2-2; TRBD2 matches at 7 bases. The CDR3 sequence is 13 residues long. The germline CDR1 and CDR2 sequences are SQVTM and ANQGSEA. Unmatched junction bases numbered 5, after V lost 6 bases and J lost 4 bases. DNA of the CDR3: TGCAGCGTCGGGACTATCAGCACCGGGGAGCTGTTTTTT. Its protein is CSVGTISTGELFF.

Comments on this clonotype: The junction and the germline gene differ at one end; a read error may be behind it. The genes are TRBV3-1 and TRBJ2-1; D may be TRBD2 (7 bases). Germline values: CDR1 LGHDT, CDR2 YNNKEL (reference sequence). This CDR3 contains 15 residues. The CDR3 DNA reads TGTGCCAGCAGCCAAGGAGGTGCGGGGGCGTTTGAGCAGTCCTTC. This translates into CASSQGGAGAFEQSF.

There are many counts of this clonotype. The gene calls are TRBV28 and TRBJ2-3, with 7 bases lining up with TRBD1. There are 13 residues in the CDR3. Germline CDR1 MDHEN, CDR2 SYDVKM. V lost 4 bases and J lost 8; bases outside the gene matches: 6. The DNA for the CDR3 is TGTGCCAGCAGTTCGCCGAGACAGGGTACGCAGTATTTT. Residues: CASSSPRQGTQYF.

The table lists this clonotype with many counts. The rearrangement links TRBV7-2 to TRBJ2-5; 12 nucleotides match TRBD2. The germline V gene has CDR1 SGHTA and CDR2 FQGNSA. The J segment lost 3 bases and the V segment lost 4 bases, leaving 6 bases of the junction unmatched. This CDR3 is built from 16 residues. The CDR3 loop is CASSSGGLAGKETQYF. Here the CDR3 DNA reads TGTGCCAGCAGCTCCGGCGGACTAGCGGGGAAAGAGACCCAGTACTTC.

V usage is TRBV7-8 and J usage is TRBJ1-2, with no clear D. The germline V and J ends were trimmed by 1 base and 7 bases, with 10 bases remaining between them. Germline V gives CDR1 SGHVS, CDR2 FQNEAQ. The CDR3 loop spans 13 amino acids. In nucleotides, the CDR3 is TGTGCCAGCAGCTTAGACCCAAAGGGTGGCTACACCTTC. Translation gives CASSLDPKGGYTF.

This clonotype has a count of ten or more. The V call is TRBV28, the J call TRBJ1-2; maybe TRBD1 (5 bases). This CDR3 comprises 15 residues. The V end was cut by 5 bases, the J end by 5 bases, with 18 bases between. CDR1 MDHEN and CDR2 SYDVKM come from the germline V gene. This chain's CDR3 is CASSEGRDFVYGYTF. The DNA of the CDR3 is TGTGCCAGCAGTGAGGGCCGGGACTTTGTTTATGGCTACACCTTC.

The chain is built from TRBV20-1 and TRBJ2-7, with D perhaps matching TRBD2 (6 bases). Germline CDR1 DFQATT, CDR2 SNEGSKA (reference sequence). Trimming left V 3 bases short and J 0 bases short, with 15 bases between. This CDR3 has 15 residues. For the CDR3, the DNA is TGCAGTGCTAGTATTCGGACTAAGAGCTCCTACGAGCAGTACTTC. Translated: CSASIRTKSSYEQYF.

In this sample, this clonotype turned up many times. The V and J genes are TRBV28 and TRBJ1-2; D may be TRBD1 (5 bases). The CDR3 spans 14 residues. Germline V gene lookup returns CDR1 MDHEN and CDR2 SYDVKM. V gave up 5 bases and J gave up 3 bases, with 13 bases separating them. The CDR3 DNA follows: TGTGCCAGCAGTGGGGGATGGGGGGACTATGGCTACACCTTC. Translating it yields CASSGGWGDYGYTF.

This clonotype has just a few counts. The chain couples TRBV24-1 to TRBJ2-3; D is unclear. Germline V CDR1 and CDR2: KGHDR, SFDVKD. This CDR3 region has 12 residues. Trimming cost V 5 bases and J 5 bases, with 7 bases left between them. CDR3 sequence reads: CATSGVGDTQYF. In DNA form, the CDR3 reads TGTGCCACCAGTGGCGTTGGAGATACGCAGTATTTT.

This clonotype was seen repeatedly, ten times or more. CDR3 coding DNA: TGTGCCAGCAGCTTGTCCCTCGGGGAGCTGTTTTTT. Its translation is CASSLSLGELFF. This sequence joins TRBV11-2 and TRBJ2-2; D call uncertain. Germline loops: CDR1 SGHAT, CDR2 FQNNGV. V gave up 3 bases and J gave up 7 bases, with 6 bases separating them. CDR3 length: 12 residues.

This clonotype was counted ten times or more. V gene TRBV6-2 or TRBV6-3 combines with J gene TRBJ1-1; no firm D call. Germline CDR1 reads MNHEY; CDR2 reads SVGEGT. V was shortened by 2 bases and J by 8 bases, with 12 bases between the two germline ends. The CDR3 contains 13 residues. CDR3 bases: TGTGCCAGCAGTTACGAAGTAGATGCAGAAGCTTTCTTT. Translation gives CASSYEVDAEAFF.

In its sample, this clonotype was seen many times. As DNA, the CDR3 is TGTGCCAGCAGGATGACACAAATTAGCAATCAGCCCCAGCATTTT. Translation gives CASRMTQISNQPQHF. V usage is TRBV27 and J usage is TRBJ1-5; D gene ambiguous. Germline CDR1 is MNHEY and CDR2 is SMNVEV (reference sequence). The CDR3 consists of 15 residues. The V end was cut by 6 bases, the J end by 0 bases, with 12 bases between.

This clonotype was recorded a few times. The CDR3 here is CASSLGSSGRGFNEQFF. Written as DNA, the CDR3 is TGTGCCAGCAGCTTAGGATCTAGCGGGAGGGGTTTCAATGAGCAGTTCTTC. The chain has TRBV11-1 and TRBJ2-1, with TRBD2 identical over 12 bases. Germline trimming cut 1 base from V and 6 bases from J; bases unmatched to any gene: 7. This CDR3 region has 17 residues. From germline, CDR1 is SGHAT and CDR2 FQDESV (reference sequence).

This clonotype appeared many times. V is TRBV29-1 and J is TRBJ1-2, with TRBD1 as a possible D gene (5 bases). Germline CDR1 SQVTM, CDR2 ANQGSEA. Trimming shortened V by 4 bases and J by 0 bases, and 12 bases separated the two germline ends. There are 14 residues in the CDR3. The CDR3 coding sequence is TGCAGCGTTGTTAGGGACCCAGCTAACTATGGCTACACCTTC. Amino acids: CSVVRDPANYGYTF.

This clonotype was counted many times. The chain has TRBV5-1 and TRBJ2-2; possible D gene TRBD2, 5 bases. Germline assignment: CDR1 SGHRS and CDR2 YFSETQ. V was cut by 4 bases and J by 1 base, with 14 bases left in between. CDR3 length: 16 amino acids. The CDR3 sequence is CASSPEGQRNTGELFF. Here the CDR3 DNA reads TGCGCCAGCAGCCCAGAGGGCCAGCGGAACACCGGGGAGCTGTTTTTT.

This clonotype showed up many times. The gene calls are TRBV5-6 and TRBJ2-3; D gene unclear. Germline CDR1 SGHDT, CDR2 YYEEEE. Between the trimmed V and J ends, which lost 0 bases and 2 bases, there was a span of 7 bases. The CDR3 covers 14 residues. CDR3 loop: CASSLGAYTDTQYF. DNA of the CDR3: TGTGCCAGCAGCTTGGGGGCTTACACAGATACGCAGTATTTT.

The chain links TRBV5-1 to TRBJ2-3, with D uncertain. The CDR3 sequence is 10 residues long. Germline assignment: CDR1 SGHRS and CDR2 YFSETQ. Trimming removed 7 bases from V and 5 bases from J, with 5 bases in between. CDR3 coding DNA: TGCGCCAGCGGGCAAGATACGCAGTATTTT. Translated: CASGQDTQYF.

This clonotype came up a few times. V gene TRBV11-2 combines with J gene TRBJ1-1, with unresolved D. Germline V gene sequence: CDR1 SGHAT, CDR2 FQNNGV. This CDR3 region has 13 residues. V was cut by 3 bases and J by 0 bases, with 5 bases left in between. The CDR3 nucleotides read TGTGCCAGCAGCTTTCTAATGAACACTGAAGCTTTCTTT. It is translated as CASSFLMNTEAFF.

V gene TRBV29-1 combines with J gene TRBJ1-2; D gene uncertain. Germline CDR1 and CDR2: SQVTM and ANQGSEA. Trimming left V 5 bases short and J 2 bases short, with 9 bases between. This CDR3 spans 12 amino acids. CDR3 DNA: TGCAGCGTTTATCGGCACAACTATGGCTACACCTTC. Residues: CSVYRHNYGYTF.

This clonotype was seen at least ten times. This chain connects TRBV20-1 to TRBJ1-1; no reliable D call. The CDR3 sequence is 11 residues long. Germline V gene lookup returns CDR1 DFQATT and CDR2 SNEGSKA (reference sequence). With 3 bases removed from V and 7 bases from J, the gap between germline ends came to 9 bases. The CDR3 reads CSASLDFEAFF. The CDR3 DNA reads as TGCAGTGCTAGCCTGGACTTTGAAGCTTTCTTT.

The table lists this clonotype with a few counts. The chain uses TRBV10-3 and TRBJ1-6, with 7 bases aligning to TRBD1. V lost 6 bases, J lost 7 bases, and 6 bases stayed unmatched. This CDR3 spans 14 amino acids. Germline V gene data show CDR1 as ENHRY and CDR2 as SYGVKD. The CDR3 DNA is TGTGCCATCAGCCGGGACAGCTCAAATTCACCCCTCCACTTT. Encoded protein: CAISRDSSNSPLHF.

V is TRBV28 and J is TRBJ1-5, with D uncertain. The tail of the sequence fits TRBJ2-3 better, so the J call may be wrong. Looked up from germline, CDR1 is MDHEN and CDR2 is SYDVKM. The CDR3 totals 16 residues. In DNA form, the CDR3 reads TGTGCCAGCGGAGATCCTATCTTATATAGCAATCAGCCCCAGTATTTT. It is translated as CASGDPILYSNQPQYF.

In this sample, this clonotype turned up many times. The rearrangement joins TRBV12-3 or TRBV12-4 to TRBJ2-7; 11 nucleotides match TRBD2. With V trimmed by 7 bases and J by 3 bases, 5 bases remained unmatched. CDR3 length: 14 amino acids. The CDR3 sequence is CASTLAGGIYEQYF. Written as DNA, the CDR3 is TGTGCCAGCACGCTAGCGGGAGGAATCTACGAGCAGTACTTC.

J is TRBJ2-5 and V is TRBV10-2; D gene unclear. The end of the DNA is better explained by TRBJ2-1, so the J call may be wrong. The germline V gene has CDR1 WSHSY and CDR2 SAAADI. The CDR3 has 15 residues. The DNA of the CDR3 is TGCGCCAGCAGTGAAACGACACGGCGGAACAATGAGCAGTTCTTC. It yields the protein CASSETTRRNNEQFF.

V is TRBV28 and J is TRBJ2-2, with 7 positions matching TRBD1. Trimming cost V 5 bases and J 4 bases; bases outside gene matches: 4. The CDR3 sequence is 14 residues long. In germline, CDR1 is MDHEN, CDR2 SYDVKM. CDR3 coding DNA: TGTGCCAGCAGTCCAGGGGGAAGCACCGGGGAGCTGTTTTTT. This gives the protein CASSPGGSTGELFF.

The chain carries TRBV29-1 and TRBJ1-4; D is uncertain. The CDR3 is 13 residues long. Trimming removed 0 bases from V and 5 bases from J, with 7 bases in between. Germline V lookup: CDR1 SQVTM, CDR2 ANQGSEA. CDR3 region: CSVEDGINEKLFF. The CDR3 DNA is TGCAGCGTTGAAGATGGGATAAATGAAAAACTGTTTTTT.

This clonotype was recorded a few times. This chain links TRBV18 with TRBJ2-7, with 7 positions matching TRBD1. The germline CDR1 and CDR2 sequences are KGHSH and LQKENI. V trimming: 5 bases; J trimming: 2 bases; junction bases outside the gene matches: 3. The CDR3 has 13 residues. The CDR3 DNA reads TGTGCCAGCTCAGCTCAGGGGGCCTACGAGCAGTACTTC. Encoded protein: CASSAQGAYEQYF. Filled out from reference TRBV18 and TRBJ2-7, the complete variable domain reads NAGVMQNPRHLVRRRGQEARLRCSPMKGHSHVYWYRQLPEEGLKFMVYLQKENIIDESGMPKERFSAEFPKEGPSILRIQQVVRGDSAAYFCASSAQGAYEQYFGPGTRLTVT.

This clonotype was picked up many times. The chain uses TRBV11-2 and TRBJ2-7; no clear D. Looked up from germline, CDR1 is SGHAT and CDR2 is FQNNGV. V dropped 5 bases and J dropped 2 bases, with 7 bases sitting between them. The CDR3 has 12 residues. The CDR3 bases are TGTGCCAGCAGCGCGACTCCCTACGAGCAGTACTTC. The encoded protein is CASSATPYEQYF.